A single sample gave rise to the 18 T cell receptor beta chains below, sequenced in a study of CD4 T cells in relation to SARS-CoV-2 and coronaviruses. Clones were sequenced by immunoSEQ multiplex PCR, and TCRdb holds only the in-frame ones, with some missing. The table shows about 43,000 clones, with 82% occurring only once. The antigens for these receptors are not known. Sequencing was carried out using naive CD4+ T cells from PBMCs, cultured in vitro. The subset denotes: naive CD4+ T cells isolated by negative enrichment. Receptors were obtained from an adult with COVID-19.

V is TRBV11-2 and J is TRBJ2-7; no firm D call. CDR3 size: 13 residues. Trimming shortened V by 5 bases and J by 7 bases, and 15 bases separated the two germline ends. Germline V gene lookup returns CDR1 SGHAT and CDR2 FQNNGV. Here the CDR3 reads CASSPLNTIEQYF. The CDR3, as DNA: TGTGCCAGCAGCCCCCTGAATACCATAGAGCAGTACTTC.

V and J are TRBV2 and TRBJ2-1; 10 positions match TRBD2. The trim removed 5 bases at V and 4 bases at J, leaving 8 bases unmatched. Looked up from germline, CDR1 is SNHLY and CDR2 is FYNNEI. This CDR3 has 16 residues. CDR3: CASSIPSGSMYNEQFF. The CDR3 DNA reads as TGTGCCAGCAGTATCCCTAGCGGGAGTATGTACAATGAGCAGTTCTTC.

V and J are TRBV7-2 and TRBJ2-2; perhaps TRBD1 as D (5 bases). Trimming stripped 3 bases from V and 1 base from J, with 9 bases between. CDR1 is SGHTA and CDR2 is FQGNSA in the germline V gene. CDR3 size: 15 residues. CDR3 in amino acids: CASSFGRENTGELFF. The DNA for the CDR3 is TGTGCCAGCAGCTTTGGCAGGGAGAACACCGGGGAGCTGTTTTTT.

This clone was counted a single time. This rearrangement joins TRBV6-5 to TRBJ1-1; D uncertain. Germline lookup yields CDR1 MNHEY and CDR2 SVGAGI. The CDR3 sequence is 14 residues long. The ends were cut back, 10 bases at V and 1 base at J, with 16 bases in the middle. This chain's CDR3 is CATRNSGRNTEAFF. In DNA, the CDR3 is TGTGCCACCAGAAATTCCGGGCGGAACACTGAAGCTTTCTTT.

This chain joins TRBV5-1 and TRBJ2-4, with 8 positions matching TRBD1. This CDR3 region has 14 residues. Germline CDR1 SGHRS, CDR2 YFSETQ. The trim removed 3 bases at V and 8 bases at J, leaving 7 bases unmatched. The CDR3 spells CASSSQGALDIQYF. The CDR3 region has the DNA TGCGCCAGCAGCTCCCAGGGGGCTTTGGACATTCAGTACTTC.

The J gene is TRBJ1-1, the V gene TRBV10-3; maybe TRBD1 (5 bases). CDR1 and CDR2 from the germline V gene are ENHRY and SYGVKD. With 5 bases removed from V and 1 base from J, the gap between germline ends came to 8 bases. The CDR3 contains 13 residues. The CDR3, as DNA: TGTGCCATCAGTCTCCAGGGGAACACTGAAGCTTTCTTT. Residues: CAISLQGNTEAFF.

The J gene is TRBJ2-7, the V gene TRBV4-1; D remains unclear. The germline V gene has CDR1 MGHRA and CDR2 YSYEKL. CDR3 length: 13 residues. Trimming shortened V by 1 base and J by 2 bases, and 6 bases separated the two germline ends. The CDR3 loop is CASSQAQAYEQYF. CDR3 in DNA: TGCGCCAGCAGCCAAGCTCAGGCCTACGAGCAGTACTTC.

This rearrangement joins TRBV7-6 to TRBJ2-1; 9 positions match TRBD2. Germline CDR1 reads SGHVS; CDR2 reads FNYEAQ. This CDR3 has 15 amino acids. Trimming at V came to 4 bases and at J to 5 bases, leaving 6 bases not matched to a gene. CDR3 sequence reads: CASSSSGRRDNEQFF. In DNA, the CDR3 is TGTGCCAGCAGCTCAAGCGGGAGGAGGGACAATGAGCAGTTCTTC.

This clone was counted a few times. Here the CDR3 DNA reads TGCGCCAGCAGCTCCCCGGGGAGCGGGAATGCAGATACGCAGTATTTT. Translation: CASSSPGSGNADTQYF. The chain uses TRBV4-1 and TRBJ2-3, with 7 bases aligning to TRBD2. The V gene end was trimmed by 5 bases and the J gene end by 4 bases; junction bases not matched to a gene: 12. CDR1 and CDR2 (germline): MGHRA, YSYEKL. CDR3 size: 16 residues.

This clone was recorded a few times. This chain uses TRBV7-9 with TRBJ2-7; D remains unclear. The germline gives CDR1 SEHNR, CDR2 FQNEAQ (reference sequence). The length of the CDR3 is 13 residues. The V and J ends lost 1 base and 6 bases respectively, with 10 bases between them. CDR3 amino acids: CASSLGQAFEQYF. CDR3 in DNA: TGTGCCAGCAGCTTAGGTCAGGCCTTCGAGCAGTACTTC.

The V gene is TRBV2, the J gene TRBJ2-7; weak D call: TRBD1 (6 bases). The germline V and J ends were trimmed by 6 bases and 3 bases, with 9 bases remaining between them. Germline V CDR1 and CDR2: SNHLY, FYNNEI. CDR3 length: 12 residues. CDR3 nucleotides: TGTGCCAGCAGATCGGACAGCTACGAGCAGTACTTC. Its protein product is CASRSDSYEQYF.

The DNA for the CDR3 is TGTGCCAGCAGCGGGCGGACTAGCGGCCCGATTATTTCGGCCGGGGAGCTGTTTTTT. Its translation is CASSGRTSGPIISAGELFF. The V gene is TRBV21-1, the J gene TRBJ2-2; the tabulated D call, TRBD2, remains unverified against the DNA. TRBV21-1 is a documented pseudogene. The length of the CDR3 is 19 residues.

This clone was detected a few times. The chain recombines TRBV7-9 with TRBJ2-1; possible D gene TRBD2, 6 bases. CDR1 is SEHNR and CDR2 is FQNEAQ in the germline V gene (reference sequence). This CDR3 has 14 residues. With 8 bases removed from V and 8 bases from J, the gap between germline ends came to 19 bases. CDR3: CASGSGSFGDEQFF. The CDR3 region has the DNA TGTGCCAGCGGTAGCGGATCGTTCGGCGATGAGCAGTTCTTC.

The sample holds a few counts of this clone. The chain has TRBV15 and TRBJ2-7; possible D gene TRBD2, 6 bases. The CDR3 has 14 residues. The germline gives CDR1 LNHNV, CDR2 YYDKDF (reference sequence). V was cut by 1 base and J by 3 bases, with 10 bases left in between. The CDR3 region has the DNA TGTGCCACCAGCAGAGGTGGGGGGAACTACGAGCAGTACTTC. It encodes CATSRGGGNYEQYF.

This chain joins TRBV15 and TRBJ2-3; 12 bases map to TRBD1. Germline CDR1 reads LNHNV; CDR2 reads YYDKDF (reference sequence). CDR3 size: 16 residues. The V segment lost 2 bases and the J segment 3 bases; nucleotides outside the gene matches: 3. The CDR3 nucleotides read TGTGCCACCAGCAGAACGGGACAGGGGGCAACAGATACGCAGTATTTT. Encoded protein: CATSRTGQGATDTQYF.

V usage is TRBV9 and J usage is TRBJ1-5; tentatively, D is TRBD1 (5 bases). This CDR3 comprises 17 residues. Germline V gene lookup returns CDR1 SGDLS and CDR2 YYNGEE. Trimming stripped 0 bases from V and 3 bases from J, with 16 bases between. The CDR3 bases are TGTGCCAGCAGCGTAGGAAGGAGGGGTTGCGTCAATCAGCCCCAGCATTTT. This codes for CASSVGRRGCVNQPQHF.

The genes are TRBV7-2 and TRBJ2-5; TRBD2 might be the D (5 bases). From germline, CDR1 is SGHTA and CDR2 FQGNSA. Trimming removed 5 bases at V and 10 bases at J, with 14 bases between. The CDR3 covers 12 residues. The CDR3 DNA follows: TGTGCCAGCAGCAAGACTAACGGTGGCCAGTACTTC. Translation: CASSKTNGGQYF.

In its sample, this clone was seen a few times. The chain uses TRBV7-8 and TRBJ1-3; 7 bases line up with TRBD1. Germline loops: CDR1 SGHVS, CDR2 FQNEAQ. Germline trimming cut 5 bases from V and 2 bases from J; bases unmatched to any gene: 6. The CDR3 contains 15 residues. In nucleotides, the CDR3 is TGTGCCAGCAGCAACCAAAGGGGGCCTGGAAACACCATATATTTT. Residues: CASSNQRGPGNTIYF.